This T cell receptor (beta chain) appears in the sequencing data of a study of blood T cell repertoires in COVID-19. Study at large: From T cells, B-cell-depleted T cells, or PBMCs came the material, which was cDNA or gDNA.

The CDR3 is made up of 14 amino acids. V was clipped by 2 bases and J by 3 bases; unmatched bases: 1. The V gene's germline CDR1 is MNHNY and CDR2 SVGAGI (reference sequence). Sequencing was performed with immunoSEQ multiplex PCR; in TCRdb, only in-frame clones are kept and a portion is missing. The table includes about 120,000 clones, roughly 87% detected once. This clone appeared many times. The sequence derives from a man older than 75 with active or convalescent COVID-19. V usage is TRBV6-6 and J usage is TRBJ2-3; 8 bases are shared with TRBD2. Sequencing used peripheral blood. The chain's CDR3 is CASSYGTRTDTQYF. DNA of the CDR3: TGTGCCAGCAGTTACGGGACTAGAACAGATACGCAGTATTTT.